This T cell receptor (beta chain) is drawn from a study of Ad26.COV2.S vaccination and SARS-CoV-2 variants. Documented treatment: 19 received Ad26.COV2.S at low or high dose, single or two shots; several received placebo; per-sample allocation not given. After the first vaccine or placebo injection, samples were drawn on day 63. Using immunoSEQ multiplex PCR, the repertoire was profiled, and TCRdb retains in-frame clones only, with some absent. The table records approximately 480,000 clones, around 85% of them present only once. The source was peripheral blood, collected in a trial of Ad26.COV2.S vaccine versus placebo. This receptor was taken from a person between 18 and 65 years old who received the Ad26.COV2.S COVID-19 vaccine or a placebo.

CDR3 in amino acids: CASSFYETGRNTIYF. CDR3 bases: TGTGCCAGCAGCTTTTACGAGACAGGGAGAAACACCATATATTTT. This sequence joins TRBV5-6 and TRBJ1-3; 7 bases match TRBD1. The germline V gene encodes CDR1 SGHDT and CDR2 YYEEEE. The trim removed 2 bases at V and 5 bases at J, leaving 7 bases unmatched. This CDR3 is built from 15 residues. Full variable domain (remainder filled in from reference TRBV5-6 and TRBJ1-3): DAGVTQSPTHLIKTRGQQVTLRCSPKSGHDTVSWYQQALGQGPQFIFQYYEEEERQRGNFPDRFSGHQFPNYSSELNVNALLLGDSALYLCASSFYETGRNTIYFGEGSWLTVV.